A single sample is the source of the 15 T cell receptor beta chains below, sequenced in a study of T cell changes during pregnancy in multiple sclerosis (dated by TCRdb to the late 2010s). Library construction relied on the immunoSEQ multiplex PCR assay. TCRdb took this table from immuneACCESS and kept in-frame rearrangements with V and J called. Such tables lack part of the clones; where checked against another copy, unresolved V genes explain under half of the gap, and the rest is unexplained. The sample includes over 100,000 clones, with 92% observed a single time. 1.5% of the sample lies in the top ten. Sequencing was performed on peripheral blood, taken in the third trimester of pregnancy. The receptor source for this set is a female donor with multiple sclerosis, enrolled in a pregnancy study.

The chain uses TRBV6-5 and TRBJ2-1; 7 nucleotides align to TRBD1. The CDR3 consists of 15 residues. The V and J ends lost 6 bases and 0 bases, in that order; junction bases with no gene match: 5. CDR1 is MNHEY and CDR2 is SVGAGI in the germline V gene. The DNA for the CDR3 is TGTGCCAGCAGACGGACAGGCGGCTCCTACAATGAGCAGTTCTTC. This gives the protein CASRRTGGSYNEQFF.

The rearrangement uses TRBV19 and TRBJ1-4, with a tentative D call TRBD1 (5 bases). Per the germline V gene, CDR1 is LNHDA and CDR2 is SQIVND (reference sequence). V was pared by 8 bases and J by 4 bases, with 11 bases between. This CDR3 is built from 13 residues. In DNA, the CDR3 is TGTGCCAGTGCGACAGTAAATAATGAAAAACTGTTTTTT. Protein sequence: CASATVNNEKLFF.

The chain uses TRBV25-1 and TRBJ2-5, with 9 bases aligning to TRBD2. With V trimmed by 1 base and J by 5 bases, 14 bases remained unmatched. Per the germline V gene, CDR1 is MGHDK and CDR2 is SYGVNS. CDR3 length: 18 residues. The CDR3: CASSEWGVGAGGYETQYF. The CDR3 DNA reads TGTGCCAGCAGTGAATGGGGGGTGGGGGCGGGAGGGTACGAGACCCAGTACTTC.

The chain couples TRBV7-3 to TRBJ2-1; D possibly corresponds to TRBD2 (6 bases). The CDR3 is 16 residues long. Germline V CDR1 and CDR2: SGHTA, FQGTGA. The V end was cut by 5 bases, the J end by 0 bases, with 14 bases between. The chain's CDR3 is CASSPIAESSYNEQFF. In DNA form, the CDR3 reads TGTGCCAGCAGCCCGATAGCGGAGAGCTCCTACAATGAGCAGTTCTTC.

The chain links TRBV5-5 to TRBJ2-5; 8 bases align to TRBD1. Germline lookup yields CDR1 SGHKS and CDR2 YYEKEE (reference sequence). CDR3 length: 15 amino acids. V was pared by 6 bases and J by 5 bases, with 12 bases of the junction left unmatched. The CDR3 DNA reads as TGTGCCAGCACCCTTGAGTGGACAGGGAGGGAGACCCAGTACTTC. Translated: CASTLEWTGRETQYF.

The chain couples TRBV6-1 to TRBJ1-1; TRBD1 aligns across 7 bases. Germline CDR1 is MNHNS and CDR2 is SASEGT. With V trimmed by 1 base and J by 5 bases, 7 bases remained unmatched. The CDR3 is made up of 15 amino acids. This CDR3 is CASSEGIPGQTEAFF. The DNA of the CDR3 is TGTGCCAGCAGTGAAGGGATTCCGGGACAGACTGAAGCTTTCTTT.

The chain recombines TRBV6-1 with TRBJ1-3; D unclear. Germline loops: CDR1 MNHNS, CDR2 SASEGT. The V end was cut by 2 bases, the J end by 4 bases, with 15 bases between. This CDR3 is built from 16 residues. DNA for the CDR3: TGTGCCAGCAGTGAACCATTTGTGGGGAGCGGAAACACCATATATTTT. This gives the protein CASSEPFVGSGNTIYF.

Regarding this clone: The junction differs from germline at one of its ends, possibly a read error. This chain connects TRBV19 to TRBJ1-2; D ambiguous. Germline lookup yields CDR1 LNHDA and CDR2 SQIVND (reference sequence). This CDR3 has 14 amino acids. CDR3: CASTLGFRNYGYTF. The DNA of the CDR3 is TGTGCCAGTACCCTCGGATTCCGGAACTACGGCTACACCTTC.

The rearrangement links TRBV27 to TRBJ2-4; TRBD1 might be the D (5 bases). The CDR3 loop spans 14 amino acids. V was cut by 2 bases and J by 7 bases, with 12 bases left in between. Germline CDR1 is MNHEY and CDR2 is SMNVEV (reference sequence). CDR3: CASSLGPGSNIQYF. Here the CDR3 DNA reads TGTGCCAGCAGTTTAGGGCCAGGGTCGAACATTCAGTACTTC.

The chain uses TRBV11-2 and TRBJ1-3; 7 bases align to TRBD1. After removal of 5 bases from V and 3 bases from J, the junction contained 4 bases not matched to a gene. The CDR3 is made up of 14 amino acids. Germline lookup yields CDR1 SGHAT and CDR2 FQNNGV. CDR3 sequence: CASSQDRVGNTIYF. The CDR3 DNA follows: TGTGCCAGCAGCCAAGACAGGGTTGGAAACACCATATATTTT.

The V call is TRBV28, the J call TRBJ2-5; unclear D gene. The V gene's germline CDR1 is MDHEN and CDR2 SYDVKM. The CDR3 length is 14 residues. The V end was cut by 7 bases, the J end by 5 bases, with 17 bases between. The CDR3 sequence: CASNLLSERETQYF. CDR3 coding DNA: TGTGCCAGCAACCTCTTGTCCGAACGGGAGACCCAGTACTTC.

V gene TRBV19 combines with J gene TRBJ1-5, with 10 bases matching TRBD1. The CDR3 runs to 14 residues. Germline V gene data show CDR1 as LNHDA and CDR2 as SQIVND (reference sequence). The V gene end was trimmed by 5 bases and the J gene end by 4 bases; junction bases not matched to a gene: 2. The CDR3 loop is CASSLDRGNQPQHF. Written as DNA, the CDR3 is TGTGCCAGTAGTCTGGACAGGGGGAATCAGCCCCAGCATTTT.

CDR3 sequence: CASSLSGRSINEQFF. The CDR3 DNA reads as TGTGCCAGCAGTTTGAGCGGGAGAAGCATTAATGAGCAGTTCTTC. The rearrangement joins TRBV28 to TRBJ2-1, with TRBD2 matching 8 bases. The junction had 8 bases not matched to a gene; V was cut back by 3 bases and J by 7 bases. Per the germline V gene, CDR1 is MDHEN and CDR2 is SYDVKM. This CDR3 comprises 15 residues.

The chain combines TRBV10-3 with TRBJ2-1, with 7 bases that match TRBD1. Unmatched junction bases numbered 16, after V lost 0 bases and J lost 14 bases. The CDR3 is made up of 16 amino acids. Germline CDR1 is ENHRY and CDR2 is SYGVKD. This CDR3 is CAISESTSDRAMGEFF. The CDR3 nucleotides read TGTGCCATCAGTGAGTCGACTTCCGACAGGGCTATGGGGGAGTTCTTC.

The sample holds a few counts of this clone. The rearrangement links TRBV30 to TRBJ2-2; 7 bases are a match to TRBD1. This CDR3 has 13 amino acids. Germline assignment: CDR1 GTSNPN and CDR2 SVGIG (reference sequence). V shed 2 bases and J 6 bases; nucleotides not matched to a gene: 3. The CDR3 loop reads CAWSPDRAGELFF. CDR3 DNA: TGTGCCTGGAGTCCCGACAGGGCCGGGGAGCTGTTTTTT.